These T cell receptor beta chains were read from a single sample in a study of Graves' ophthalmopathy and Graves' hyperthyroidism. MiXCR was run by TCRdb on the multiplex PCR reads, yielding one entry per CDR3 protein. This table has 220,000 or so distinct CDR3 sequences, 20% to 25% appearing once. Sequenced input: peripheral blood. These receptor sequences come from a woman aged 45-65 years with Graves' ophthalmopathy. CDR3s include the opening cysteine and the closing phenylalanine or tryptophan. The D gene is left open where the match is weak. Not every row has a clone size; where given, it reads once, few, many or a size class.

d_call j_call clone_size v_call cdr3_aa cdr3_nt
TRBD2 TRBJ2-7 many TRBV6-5 CASTRGTSGGSYEQYF TGTGCCAGCACTCGTGGGACTAGCGGGGGCTCCTACGAGCAGTACTTC
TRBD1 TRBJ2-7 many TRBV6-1 CASSDLTGGGQYF TGTGCCAGCAGTGACTTGACAGGGGGAGGGCAGTACTTC
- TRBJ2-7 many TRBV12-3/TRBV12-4 CASSSPHAPLDEQYF TGTGCCAGCAGTTCCCCCCACGCCCCCTTGGATGAGCAGTACTTC
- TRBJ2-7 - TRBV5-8 CASSSGRSTDEQYF TGTGCCAGCAGCTCGGGACGGTCAACCGACGAGCAGTACTTC
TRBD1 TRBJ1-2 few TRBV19 CASSTQGQGARDMAGYTF TGTGCCAGTAGTACTCAAGGACAGGGGGCCCGAGACATGGCTGGCTACACCTTC
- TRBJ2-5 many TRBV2 CASIQGGETQYF TGTGCCAGCATCCAGGGTGGAGAGACCCAGTACTTC
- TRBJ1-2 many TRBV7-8 CASSLAREGGYTF TGTGCCAGCAGCTTAGCCAGGGAGGGTGGCTACACCTTC
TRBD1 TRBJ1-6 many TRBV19 CASSMSDRGLSPLHF TGTGCCAGTAGTATGTCGGACAGGGGGCTTTCACCCCTCCACTTT
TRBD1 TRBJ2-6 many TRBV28 CASSAAGQGAFAGANVLTF TGTGCCAGCAGTGCGGCGGGACAGGGGGCATTCGCTGGGGCCAACGTCCTGACTTTC
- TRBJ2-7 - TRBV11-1 CASSGVRGGTYEQYF TGTGCCAGCAGCGGGGTCAGGGGAGGGACCTACGAGCAGTACTTC
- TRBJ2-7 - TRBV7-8 CASSLGLQGPYEQYF TGTGCCAGCAGCTTAGGGTTGCAGGGGCCCTACGAGCAGTACTTC
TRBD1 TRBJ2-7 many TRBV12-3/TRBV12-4 CASSLWAGGSYEQYF TGTGCCAGCAGTTTATGGGCAGGGGGCTCCTACGAGCAGTACTTC
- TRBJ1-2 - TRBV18 CASSPEGDHGYTF TGTGCCAGCTCACCAGAGGGAGACCATGGCTACACCTTC
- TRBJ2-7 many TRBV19 CASSMGRVYEQYF TGTGCCAGTAGTATGGGCAGGGTCTACGAGCAGTACTTC
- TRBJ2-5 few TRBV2 CASSEDTRAAQYF TGTGCCAGCAGTGAGGACACCCGAGCGGCCCAGTACTTC
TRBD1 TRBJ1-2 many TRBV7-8 CASSLGGTGNYGYTF TGTGCCAGCAGCTTAGGAGGGACAGGGAACTATGGCTACACCTTC
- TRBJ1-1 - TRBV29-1 CSVDGGAEAFF TGCAGCGTTGATGGTGGGGCTGAAGCTTTCTTT
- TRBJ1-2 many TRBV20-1 CSARDYGGGYGYTF TGCAGTGCTAGAGATTACGGTGGGGGCTATGGCTACACCTTC
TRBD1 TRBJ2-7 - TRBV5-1 CASRMTGGWGEQYF TGCGCCAGCAGGATGACAGGGGGGTGGGGCGAGCAGTACTTC
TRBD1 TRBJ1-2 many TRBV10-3 CATAGQGIFGYTF TGTGCCACCGCGGGACAGGGGATTTTTGGCTACACCTTC
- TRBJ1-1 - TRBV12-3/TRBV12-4 CASSLEQYTEAFF TGTGCCAGCAGTTTAGAACAGTACACTGAAGCTTTCTTT
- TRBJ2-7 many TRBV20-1 CSLERGSAGHEQYF TGCAGTTTGGAGAGAGGGAGCGCCGGTCACGAGCAGTACTTC
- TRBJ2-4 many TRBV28 CASSLWVIGAKNIQYF TGTGCCAGCAGTTTATGGGTCATAGGGGCCAAAAACATTCAGTACTTC
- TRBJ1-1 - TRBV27 CASSIGPLNTEAFF TGTGCCAGCAGTATAGGACCGTTGAACACTGAAGCTTTCTTT
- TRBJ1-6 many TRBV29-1 CSAAEVGSPLHF TGCAGCGCCGCGGAGGTGGGATCGCCCCTCCACTTT
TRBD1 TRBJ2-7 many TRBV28 CATAQGDYEQYF TGTGCCACAGCCCAGGGGGACTACGAGCAGTACTTC
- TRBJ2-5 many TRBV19 CATSALVRGEETQYF TGTGCCACCTCCGCCCTAGTGAGAGGAGAAGAGACCCAGTACTTC
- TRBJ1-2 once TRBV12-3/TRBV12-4 CASSTRTGYGYTF TGTGCCAGCAGTACAAGGACGGGCTATGGCTACACCTTC
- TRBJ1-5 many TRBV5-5 CASSLEGVSNQPQHF TGTGCCAGCAGCTTGGAGGGGGTGAGCAATCAGCCCCAGCATTTT
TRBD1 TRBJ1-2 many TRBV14 CASSRAGTGLSSGYTF TGTGCCAGCAGTCGTGCCGGGACAGGGTTGTCGAGTGGCTACACCTTC
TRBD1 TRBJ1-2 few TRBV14 CASSQGSGTAIYGYTF TGTGCCAGCAGCCAGGGGTCCGGGACAGCGATCTATGGCTACACCTTC
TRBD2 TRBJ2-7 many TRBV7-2 CASSYVKGTTIYEQYF TGTGCCAGCAGCTATGTAAAAGGGACTACCATATACGAGCAGTACTTC
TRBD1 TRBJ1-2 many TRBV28 CASSRRTGFSGYTF TGTGCCAGCAGTAGACGGACAGGGTTTAGTGGCTACACCTTC
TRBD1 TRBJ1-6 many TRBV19 CASRTGVSPLHF TGTGCCAGCAGGACAGGGGTTTCACCCCTCCACTTT
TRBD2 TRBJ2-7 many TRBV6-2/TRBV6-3 CASSYPRGGSGRVHEQYF TGTGCCAGCAGTTACCCTCGAGGGGGTAGCGGGAGGGTCCACGAGCAGTACTTC
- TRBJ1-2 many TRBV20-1 CSADRAGRYGYTF TGCAGTGCAGACCGAGCGGGACGCTATGGCTACACCTTC
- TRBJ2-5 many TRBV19 CASSFRVQETQYF TGTGCCAGTAGTTTCAGGGTACAAGAGACCCAGTACTTC
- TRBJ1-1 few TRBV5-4 CASSLLESGTLGDTEAFF TGTGCCAGCAGCTTGTTGGAGTCAGGGACCCTTGGGGACACTGAAGCTTTCTTT
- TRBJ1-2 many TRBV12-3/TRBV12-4 CASSLQGSYYGYTF TGTGCCAGCAGTTTACAGGGATCGTACTATGGCTACACCTTC
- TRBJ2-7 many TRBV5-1 CASSLVASYEQYF TGTGCCAGCAGCTTAGTGGCCTCCTACGAGCAGTACTTC
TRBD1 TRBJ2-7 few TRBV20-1 CSARDRGSPYEQYF TGCAGTGCTAGAGACAGGGGGAGCCCCTACGAGCAGTACTTC
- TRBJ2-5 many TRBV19 CASSIFLDSQETQYF TGTGCCAGTAGTATCTTCCTGGACAGCCAAGAGACCCAGTACTTC
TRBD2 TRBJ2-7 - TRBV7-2 CASSSTGTRIYEQYF TGTGCCAGCAGCTCAACCGGGACTAGAATCTACGAGCAGTACTTC
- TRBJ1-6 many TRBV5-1 CASSSDSRNSPLRF TGCGCCAGCAGCTCGGACAGTCGGAATTCACCCCTCCGCTTT
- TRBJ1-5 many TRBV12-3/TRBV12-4 CASSLNFGERGQPQHF TGTGCCAGCAGTTTAAATTTCGGGGAGCGTGGTCAGCCCCAGCATTTT
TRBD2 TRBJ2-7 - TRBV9 CASSARDYLLSGEQSF TGTGCCAGCAGCGCTCGGGACTACCTTCTATCGGGCGAGCAGTCCTTC
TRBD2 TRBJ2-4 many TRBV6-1 CASSEGLAGVQYF TGTGCCAGCAGTGAGGGACTAGCGGGAGTTCAGTACTTC